This TCR beta chain was identified in a study of T cell responses to AZD1222 COVID-19 vaccine. Points from the study as a whole: Epitopes outside B.1.351 and B.1.1.7 mutated regions reportedly drew nearly half of spike TCRs. There were mostly white British donors and more females than males, and clonal diversity was possibly underestimated. The CD4 TCRs associated with vaccination extended across spike and predominated at 160-218 and 743-854.

Sequencing was performed with immunoSEQ multiplex PCR; in TCRdb, only in-frame clones are kept and a portion is missing. Of 70,000 to 80,000 clones detected, roughly 75% appear once; the ten largest clones hold around 50%. Only a few counts were recorded for this clone. The antigen remains undetermined. This sample comprised peripheral blood, obtained 28 days after the second AZD1222 dose. The TCR originated in an adult who received the AZD1222 COVID-19 vaccine.

Written as DNA, the CDR3 is TGTGCCATCAGTGAGGGGGGGAACACTGAAGCTTTCTTT. Amino acid sequence: CAISEGGNTEAFF. The gene calls are TRBV10-3 and TRBJ1-1; perhaps TRBD1 as D (5 bases). CDR1 and CDR2 (germline): ENHRY, SYGVKD. V lost 2 bases to trimming and J lost 1 base, with 5 bases between them. This CDR3 spans 13 amino acids.